This T cell receptor beta chain was profiled in a study of blood T cell repertoires in COVID-19. Across the whole study: PBMCs, B-cell-depleted T cells, or T cells were the source of the cDNA or gDNA that made up the material.

V lost 6 bases and J lost 0, with 17 bases in between. This CDR3 comprises 16 residues. Per the germline V gene, CDR1 is LGHNT and CDR2 is FRNRAP. Per the original methods: Estimates of nucleated cell counts were drawn from the amplification of reference gene primers. Data came from immunoSEQ multiplex PCR; TCRdb stores just in-frame clones and leaves some out. That table furnishes V, J and clone size, whereas the DNA furnished D and trimming. The table records about 220,000 clones, about 90% of them present only once. This sequence joins TRBV12-5 and TRBJ1-1, with D tentatively TRBD1 (5 bases). The sample consisted of peripheral blood. This sequence was found in a man aged 35-49 years with active or convalescent COVID-19. The CDR3 here is CASGYDSTFMNTEAFF. In DNA, the CDR3 is TGTGCTAGTGGATACGACAGTACCTTCATGAACACTGAAGCTTTCTTT.